The table lists the clone carrying this T cell receptor beta chain with a few counts. Its antigen is undetermined. Samples came from healthy bone marrow donors. The PCR was carried out with 60 Vbeta primers and 13 Jbeta primers. Assay: immunoSEQ multiplex PCR; the TCRdb copy retains only in-frame clones and omits some. Here the sample spans tens of thousands of clones, 73% being singletons. The data are from a study of cytomegalovirus exposure and HLA in healthy donors. Regarding the study as a whole: The authors assumed roughly uniform sequencing depth across donors for presence/absence analyses. Associated with HLA alleles at 0.05 false discovery rate in a later analysis were 16,951 TCR beta sequences. Earlier analysis yielded a pattern in which most TCR beta V segments were productive about 90% or about 30% of the time.

CDR1 and CDR2 (germline): SGHVS, FQNEAQ. With V trimmed by 6 bases and J by 9 bases, 10 bases remained unmatched. The CDR3 extends over 16 amino acids. The sequencing sample was made of PBMCs. This TCR came from a man aged 50 to 60 in good health and CMV-seronegative. The rearrangement joins TRBV7-8 to TRBJ2-4, with TRBD2 identical over 14 bases. CDR3 loop: CASSTRTSGGRSIQYF. In DNA form, the CDR3 reads TGTGCCAGCAGTACCAGGACTAGCGGGGGGCGAAGCATTCAGTACTTC.